The table lists the clone carrying this T cell receptor beta chain with a count of one. The repertoire was sequenced with immunoSEQ multiplex PCR; TCRdb's copy has only in-frame clones and lacks some. The table has 45,000 or so clones, around 84% seen once. From germline, CDR1 is KGHSH and CDR2 LQKENI. V lost 1 base to trimming and J lost 6 bases; unmatched junction nucleotides: 6. The CDR3 is 15 amino acids. This record comes from a study of T cell clones after liver transplantation. Study background: A pre-transplant mixed lymphocyte reaction with TCRbeta sequencing defined graft-donor-reactive clones followed in post-transplant blood. As an antigen-independent comparator, third-party-reactive TCRbeta sequences came from pre-transplant mixed lymphocyte reactions. Patients counted as tolerant after at least one year off all immunosuppression, enzymes not exceeding twice normal.

Here the sequenced sample was CD4+ T cells from blood, taken 24 months after liver transplant. The chain combines TRBV18 with TRBJ1-2, with 9 bases aligning to TRBD1. This clonotype originated in a human patient who received a liver transplant. Some T cells here may be from the graft donor. CDR3 in amino acids: CASSPRGTGMDGYTF. As DNA, the CDR3 is TGTGCCAGCTCACCACGCGGGACAGGGATGGATGGCTACACCTTC.